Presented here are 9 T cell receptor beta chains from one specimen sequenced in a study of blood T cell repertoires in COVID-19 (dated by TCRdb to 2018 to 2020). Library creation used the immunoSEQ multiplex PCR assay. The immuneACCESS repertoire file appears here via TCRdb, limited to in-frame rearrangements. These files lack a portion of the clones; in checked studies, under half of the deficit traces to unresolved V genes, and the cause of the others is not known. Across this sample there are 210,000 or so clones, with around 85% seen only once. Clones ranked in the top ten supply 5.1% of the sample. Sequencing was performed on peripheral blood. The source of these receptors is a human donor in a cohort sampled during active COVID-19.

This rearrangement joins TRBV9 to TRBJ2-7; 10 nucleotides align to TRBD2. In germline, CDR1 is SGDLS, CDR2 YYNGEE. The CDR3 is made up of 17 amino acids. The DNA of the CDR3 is TGTCCCCGCAGCGCAGCGGGGGGGCTAGCGGGGTTCTACGAGCAGTACTTC. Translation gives CPRSAAGGLAGFYEQYF.

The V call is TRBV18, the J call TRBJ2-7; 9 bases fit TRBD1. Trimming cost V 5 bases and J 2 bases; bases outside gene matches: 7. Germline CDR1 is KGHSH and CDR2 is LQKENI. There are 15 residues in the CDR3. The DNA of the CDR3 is TGTGCCAGCTCAGCCTACAGGGGGCAAACCTACGAGCAGTACTTC. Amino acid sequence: CASSAYRGQTYEQYF.

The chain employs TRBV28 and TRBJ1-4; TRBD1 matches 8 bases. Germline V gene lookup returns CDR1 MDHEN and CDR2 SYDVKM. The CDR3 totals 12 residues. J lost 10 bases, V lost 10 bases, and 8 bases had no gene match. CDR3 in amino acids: CAIEGQGGKLFF. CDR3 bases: TGTGCCATAGAAGGACAGGGAGGAAAACTGTTTTTT.

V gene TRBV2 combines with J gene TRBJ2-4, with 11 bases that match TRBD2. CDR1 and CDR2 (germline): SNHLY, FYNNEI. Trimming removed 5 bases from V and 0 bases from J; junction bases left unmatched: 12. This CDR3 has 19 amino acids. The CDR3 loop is CASSYPLAGAGRAKNIQYF. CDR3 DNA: TGTGCCAGCAGTTACCCACTAGCGGGAGCGGGTAGAGCCAAAAACATTCAGTACTTC. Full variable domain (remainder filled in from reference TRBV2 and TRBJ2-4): EPEVTQTPSHQVTQMGQEVILRCVPISNHLYFYWYRQILGQKVEFLVSFYNNEISEKSEIFDDQFSVERPDGSNFTLKIRSTKLEDSAMYFCASSYPLAGAGRAKNIQYFGAGTRLSVL.

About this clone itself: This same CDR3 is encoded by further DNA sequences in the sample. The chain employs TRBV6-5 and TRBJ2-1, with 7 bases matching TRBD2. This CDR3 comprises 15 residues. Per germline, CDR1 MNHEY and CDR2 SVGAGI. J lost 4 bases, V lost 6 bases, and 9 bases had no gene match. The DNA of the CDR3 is TGTGCCAGCAGCCGACTAGCCCTATTATACAATGAGCAGTTCTTC. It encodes CASSRLALLYNEQFF.

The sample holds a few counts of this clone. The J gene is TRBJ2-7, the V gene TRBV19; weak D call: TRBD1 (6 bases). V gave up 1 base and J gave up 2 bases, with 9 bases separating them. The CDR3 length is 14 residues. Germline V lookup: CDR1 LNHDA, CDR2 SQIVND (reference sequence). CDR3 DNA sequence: TGTGCCAGTAGTATAGTTGGGGGCGCCTACGAGCAGTACTTC. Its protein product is CASSIVGGAYEQYF.

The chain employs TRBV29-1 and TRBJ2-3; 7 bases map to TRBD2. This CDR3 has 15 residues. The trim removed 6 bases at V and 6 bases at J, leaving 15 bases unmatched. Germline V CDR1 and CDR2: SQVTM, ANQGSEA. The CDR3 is CSVPRVRGRWDTQYF. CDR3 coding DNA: TGCAGCGTCCCAAGGGTGCGCGGGAGATGGGATACGCAGTATTTT.

CDR3 sequence: CASGGFGPWTEAFF. The CDR3 coding sequence is TGTGCCAGCGGGGGGTTCGGCCCCTGGACCGAAGCTTTCTTT. The rearrangement uses TRBV6-5 and TRBJ1-1; D perhaps matches TRBD1 (5 bases). Trimming took off 8 bases at V and 8 bases at J, with 21 bases between the two ends. Germline values: CDR1 MNHEY, CDR2 SVGAGI. CDR3 length: 14 amino acids.

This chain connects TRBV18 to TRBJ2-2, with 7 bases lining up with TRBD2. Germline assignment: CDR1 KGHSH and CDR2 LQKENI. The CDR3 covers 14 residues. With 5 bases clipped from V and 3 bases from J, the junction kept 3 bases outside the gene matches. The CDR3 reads CASSKLADTGELFF. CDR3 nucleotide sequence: TGTGCCAGCTCAAAGCTAGCGGACACCGGGGAGCTGTTTTTT.